This TCR beta chain is from a study of PD-1 blockade in classical Hodgkin lymphoma. Assay used: immunoSEQ multiplex PCR; TCRdb lists only in-frame clones, some missing. The sample consists of tens of thousands of clones, 70% of them appearing once. Study-wide findings and caveats: TCR diversity rose significantly by C4D1 in CD4+ but not CD8+ cells.

Every patient was affected by relapse after autologous stem cell transplantation, while exposure to brentuximab vedotin was not uniform. V was cut by 2 bases and J by 7 bases, with 15 bases left in between. The CDR3 covers 14 residues. Looked up from germline, CDR1 is SGHRS and CDR2 is YFSETQ. This clone was found a few times. Its cognate antigen is unknown. The TCR sequence derives from a human donor with classical Hodgkin lymphoma. The V and J genes are TRBV5-1 and TRBJ2-5; D is perhaps TRBD2 (5 bases). The sequences come from peripheral blood mononuclear cells (PBMCs), collected before the second cycle of nivolumab. The CDR3 region is CASSLEGMVGTQYF. The CDR3 nucleotides are TGCGCCAGCAGCTTAGAGGGAATGGTTGGGACCCAGTACTTC.